This TCR beta chain was sequenced during a study of cytomegalovirus exposure and HLA in healthy donors. General study points: Accurate predictions that matched the HLA-A and HLA-B alleles of most subjects were reportedly made from TCR beta sequences. Reportedly, cytomegalovirus status was diagnosed with high sensitivity and specificity. Later work found most CMV-associated TCR beta chains apparently HLA-restricted.

The PCR was carried out with 60 Vbeta primers and 13 Jbeta primers. Original data processing: Some 10 million of tens of millions of unique TCR beta chains were shared, per a later count. The data were produced by immunoSEQ multiplex PCR, yet TCRdb's version contains in-frame clones alone and is incomplete. That table is the source of V, J and clone size, and D and trimming were worked out from the DNA. The table lists about 4,900 clones, roughly 80% of them singletons. About this clone: No antigen is known for it.

The clonotype comes from a woman aged 40 to 50 in good health and CMV-seropositive. Material for sequencing was PBMCs.

In nucleotides, the CDR3 is TGTGCCTGGAGTGTAGGTCGGGGGGGCCAATCCTACAATGAGCAGTTCTTC. Its protein is CAWSVGRGGQSYNEQFF. The chain combines TRBV30 with TRBJ2-1, with 8 bases that match TRBD2. Trimming cost V 0 bases and J 1 base; bases outside gene matches: 8. The CDR3 consists of 17 residues. Germline V CDR1 and CDR2: GTSNPN, SVGIG (reference sequence).